This paragraph reports one TCR beta chain. Its antigen has not been determined. No much larger clone is present one base from it, and per-base qualities are unavailable. This sample stems from a study of shared clonotypes between healthy human individuals (dated by TCRdb to about 2020). About the study as a whole: The cohort included three men and a couple of women between 18 and 49 years of age. For each donor, three plates each were used for CD4 naive and CD4 memory, two plates were used for CD8 naive, and one plate was used for CD8 memory. Blood TCR repertoires of a handful of healthy adults were deeply sequenced to estimate repertoire size and the extent of clonotype sharing between individuals. Libraries were prepared and TCR repertoires were sequenced by different laboratories using diverse techniques, in order to increase sequencing depth and limit assay-specific biases. Each donor's leukapheresis produced roughly between roughly 0.9 and 8.9 billion PBMCs. General conclusions and limits of the study: Sharing across several donors was observed for approximately 5% of naive CD4, 3.5% of naive CD8, 2% to 2.5% of memory CD4, and roughly 0.4% of memory CD8 clonotypes. Rarefaction of sorted-subset datasets indicated incomplete sequencing despite the large sequencing depth. Pairwise subsampling led to the expectation that sequencing depth would affect the degree of clonotype sharing among donors. Because the study included a small number of donors, the genetic and exposure-history diversity represented was limited. Sampling was restricted to blood, and TCR repertoires in tissues likely differ from the TCR repertoires found in blood. Higher generation probabilities were observed for clonotypes shared by all four sorted-subset donors than for non-shared clonotypes. Larger estimated clonotype richness was generally found for naive subsets than for memory subsets.

Spanning cysteine to phenylalanine, the CDR3 consists of 15 amino acids. The kept DNA is CDR3 alone, 45 bases in frame from the first base. The germline ends are 16 bases apart after V is trimmed by 5 bases and J by 6 bases. CDR1 and CDR2 were assigned from the germline V gene (reference sequence) as SEHNR and FQNEAQ. The donors were healthy, HIV-negative adults who had no recently reported acute infections or vaccinations. Every donor was a Caucasian adult residing in Nashville, Tennessee, USA. Magnetic negative selection was used to enrich CD4+ T cells, after which naive cells were positively selected on CD45RA and the negative fraction became the memory subset. Blood was collected by leukapheresis, and PBMCs were isolated by Ficoll-Histopaque density gradient centrifugation and then cryopreserved in liquid nitrogen vapor phase. Purity and quantity of every magnetically sorted T cell population were checked by analytical flow cytometry. From each sorted fraction, genomic DNA was isolated and quantified by UV absorbance on a Nanodrop 2000c.

Using the deep immunoSEQ assay, TCR CDR3 regions were amplified from genomic DNA by multiplex PCR. Extracted genomic DNA from each cell subset was distributed evenly across all wells of several immunoSEQ 96-well plates, and each plate was treated as a replicate. For sorted subsets, approximately 200 ng of genomic DNA, equivalent to tens of thousands of T cell genomes, went into each replicate PCR. Purified libraries were quantified with a Qubit 3.0 fluorometer, sized on a Bioanalyzer 2100, and re-quantified with the KAPA Library Quantification kit. Every immunoSEQ 96-well plate was sequenced on a dedicated single-read 150-cycle Illumina NextSeq 550 flow cell. In the authors' own workflow: Because the immunoSEQ output held only junctional sequences and lacked quality scores, the filtering could not match the filtering applied to full-length reads. Sequences were annotated with PyIR, a Python wrapper for IgBLAST v1.9, using IMGT germline references to assign V/J genes and CDR3. Any read was removed if the V/J assignment was weak (E-value above 1e-6), the CDR3 was missing, or the read contained stop codons, out-of-frame junctions, or ambiguous translated residues. V3J clonotypes were defined by identical inferred V gene, J gene, and CDR3 amino acid sequence. Percentage overlap between repertoires was computed as shared unique clonotypes divided by the size of the smaller repertoire. RTK rarefaction, the Chao1 estimator, and Recon v2.1 estimates of unobserved clonotypes were used to assess repertoire richness. Generation probabilities were computed with OLGA for all TCRbeta clonotypes obtained by the gDNA method from a few donors. TCRdb mirrors the immuneACCESS table, restricted to in-frame sequences. Some clones are absent from its copies; in checked studies, under half trace to an unresolved V gene, and the reason for the others is unknown. D and trimming were read from the DNA, whereas the V and J calls and clone size are those reported in that table. The sample table records roughly 2.5 million clones; around nine tenths of these occur just once. The biggest ten clones account for more than 0.12% of the sample.

This TCR was sampled from a man aged 18 to 30 in good health. The sequencing input was naive CD4+ T cells sorted from blood. The intended sense of this specimen's cell subset or site label: CD45RA+ positively selected. The rearranged chain carries TRBV7-9 and TRBJ2-2; the D gene could be either TRBD1 or TRBD2, each agreeing at 5 bases. The CDR3 sequence is CASSPEGRVPGELFF. The DNA reads TGTGCCAGCAGCCCCGAGGGCAGGGTCCCCGGGGAGCTGTTTTTT.